This TCR beta chain was obtained from a study of sequential checkpoint blockade in melanoma. Sample treatment: randomized to nivolumab then ipilimumab (arm A) or the reverse (arm B). Patients had received no earlier DNA-damaging chemotherapy. Sequenced by immunoSEQ multiplex PCR; TCRdb stores in-frame clones only, minus some. The sample yields under 20,000 clones, approximately 72% seen once. The material sequenced was CD8+ T cells sorted from blood (inferred from file names), taken from a patient given nivolumab and ipilimumab in sequence. This receptor was taken from a human donor with melanoma.

For the CDR3, the DNA is TGTGCCAGCAGCCTACAGGGTATGGACACTGAAGCTTTCTTT. Amino acids: CASSLQGMDTEAFF. The chain is built from TRBV27 and TRBJ1-1; D is perhaps TRBD1 (6 bases). CDR3 length: 14 residues. V lost 6 bases and J lost 3, with 14 bases in between. CDR1 MNHEY and CDR2 SMNVEV come from the germline V gene (reference sequence).